This TCR beta chain was documented in a study of T cells in localized non-small cell lung cancer (dated by TCRdb to 2019 to 2021). The study in broad terms: Comparing tumors with uninvolved tumor-adjacent lungs, the study looked at the T cell repertoires of 200 to 250 patients with early-stage NSCLC. The cohort consisted of 236 treatment-naive NSCLC patients whose localized lung tumors had been resected. A mean age of around 66 years was recorded for the NSCLC patients, of whom under 150 were male and some 100 were female.

Its CDR3 holds 14 amino acids, cysteine through phenylalanine. Of all the DNA, just the CDR3 is kept, 42 bases in frame from base 1. The germline V gene encodes CDR1 MNHGY and CDR2 SAAAGT. V and J are truncated by 6 bases and 8 bases respectively, leaving an intervening sequence of 16 bases. On the study overall, not on this receptor specifically: Because multi-region sequencing of the tumors was not done, intratumor heterogeneity could not be ruled out. Uninvolved tumor-adjacent lung showed the highest T cell clonality, higher than tumor, which suggests more focused antigenic responses in the uninvolved tumor-adjacent lung. Because of the exploratory design, TCR variables were selected using unadjusted p-values without false-discovery rate correction. Longer overall survival was associated with higher T cell density in blood, whereas shorter survival was associated with higher clonality in adjacent lung. Of the top 100 tumor clones, a median of approximately 60 were detected in paired uninvolved adjacent lung; under 35 were also among that lung's top 100.

Uninvolved adjacent lung was sampled at least 2 cm away from the tumor margin, and two independent pathologists confirmed that the tissue had no atypia. At diagnosis, tumor, uninvolved tumor-adjacent lung and peripheral blood were collected and then preserved as a mix of FFPE and fresh-frozen material. The immunoSEQ Assay was used to sequence TCR beta CDR3 regions from DNA. For the original study's pipeline: To compute T cell density, TCR beta template counts were normalized to usable DNA, which was estimated by amplifying housekeeping genes. Richness was estimated using the preseqR package, with extrapolation to 400,000 templates for PBMC samples and to 120,000 templates for tissue samples. Clonality was defined by subtracting Pielou's evenness from one. To identify tissue-enriched TCRs, differential abundance testing was run on productive amino-acid clonotypes with a minimum total count of 5 and an alpha of 0.1. The Jaccard Index and the Morisita Overlap Index were used to measure repertoire overlap between compartments. TCR beta CDR3s were clustered by GLIPH together with public tetramer-defined viral CDR3s, and at least three viral sequences plus V-gene enrichment were required for viral motifs. In TCRdb, the immuneACCESS table is reduced to in-frame sequences with V and J assigned. These tables do not hold every clone; where another copy was compared, an unresolved V gene accounts for under half, and the others remain unexplained. The V and J calls and clone size come from that table; D and trimming were worked out from the DNA. This sample holds under 2,000 clones; 17% were observed only once. About an eighth of the sample is in the top ten clones.

This clone was found a few times. The antigen it recognizes is unknown. Within one base of it there is no much larger clone, and no base qualities were kept. The sequenced sample was normal lung tissue next to the tumor, obtained before any cancer treatment. This TCR was recovered from a male donor older than 55 with stage III squamous cell lung carcinoma. This sequence uses TRBV6-8 and TRBJ2-2; the best D guess is TRBD1, with 6 bases matching. CDR3 loop: CASSWDTLSGELFF. The base sequence is TGTGCCAGCAGCTGGGACACCTTGTCTGGGGAGCTGTTTTTT.